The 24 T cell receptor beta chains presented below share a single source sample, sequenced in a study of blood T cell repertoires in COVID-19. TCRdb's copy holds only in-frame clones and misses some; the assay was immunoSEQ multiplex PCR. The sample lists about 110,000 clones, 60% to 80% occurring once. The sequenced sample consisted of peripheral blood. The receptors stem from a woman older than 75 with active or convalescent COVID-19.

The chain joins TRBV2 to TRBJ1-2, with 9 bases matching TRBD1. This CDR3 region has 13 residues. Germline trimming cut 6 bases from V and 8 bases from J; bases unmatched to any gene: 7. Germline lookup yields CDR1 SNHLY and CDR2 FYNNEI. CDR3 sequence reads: CASRLQGARGYTF. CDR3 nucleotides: TGTGCCAGCAGATTACAGGGGGCGCGGGGCTACACCTTC. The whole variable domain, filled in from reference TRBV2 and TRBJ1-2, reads EPEVTQTPSHQVTQMGQEVILRCVPISNHLYFYWYRQILGQKVEFLVSFYNNEISEKSEIFDDQFSVERPDGSNFTLKIRSTKLEDSAMYFCASRLQGARGYTFGSGTRLTVV.

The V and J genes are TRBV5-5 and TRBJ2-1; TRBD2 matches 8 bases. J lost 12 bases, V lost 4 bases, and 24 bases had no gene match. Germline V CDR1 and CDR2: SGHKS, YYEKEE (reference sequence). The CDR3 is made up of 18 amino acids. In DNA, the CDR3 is TGTGCCAGCAGCCCCTACCTGGGTGCGGGAGGCCCGAGGTTTGCGCAGTTCTTC. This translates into CASSPYLGAGGPRFAQFF.

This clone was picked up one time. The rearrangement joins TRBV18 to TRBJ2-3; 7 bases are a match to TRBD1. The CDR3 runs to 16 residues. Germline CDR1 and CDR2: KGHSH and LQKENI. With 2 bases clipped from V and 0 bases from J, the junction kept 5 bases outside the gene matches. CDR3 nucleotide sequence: TGTGCCAGCTCACCAACAGGGGACCCTAGCACAGATACGCAGTATTTT. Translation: CASSPTGDPSTDTQYF.

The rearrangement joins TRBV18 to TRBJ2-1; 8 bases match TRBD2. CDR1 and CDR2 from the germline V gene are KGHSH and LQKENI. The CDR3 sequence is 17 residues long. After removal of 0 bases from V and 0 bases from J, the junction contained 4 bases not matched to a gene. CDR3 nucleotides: TGTGCCAGCTCACCACCTGAACTAGCGGCCTCCTACAATGAGCAGTTCTTC. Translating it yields CASSPPELAASYNEQFF.

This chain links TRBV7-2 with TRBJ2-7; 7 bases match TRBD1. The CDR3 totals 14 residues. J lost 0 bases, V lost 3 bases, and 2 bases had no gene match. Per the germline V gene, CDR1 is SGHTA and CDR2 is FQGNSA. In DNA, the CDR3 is TGTGCCAGCAGCTTGACAGGGAGCTCCTACGAGCAGTACTTC. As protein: CASSLTGSSYEQYF.

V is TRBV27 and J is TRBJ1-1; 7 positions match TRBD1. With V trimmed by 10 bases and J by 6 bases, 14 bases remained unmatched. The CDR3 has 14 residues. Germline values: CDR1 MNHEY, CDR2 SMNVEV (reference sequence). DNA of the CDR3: TGTGCCACAGGAGCCCCGGGACAGACCCCTGAAGCTTTCTTT. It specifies CATGAPGQTPEAFF.

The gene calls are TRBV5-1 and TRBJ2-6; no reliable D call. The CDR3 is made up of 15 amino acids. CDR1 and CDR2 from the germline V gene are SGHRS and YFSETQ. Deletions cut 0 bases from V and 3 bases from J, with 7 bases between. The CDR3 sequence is CASSLVESGANVLTF. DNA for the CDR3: TGCGCCAGCAGCTTGGTAGAAAGTGGGGCCAACGTCCTGACTTTC. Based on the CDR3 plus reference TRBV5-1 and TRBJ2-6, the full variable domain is KAGVTQTPRYLIKTRGQQVTLSCSPISGHRSVSWYQQTPGQGLQFLFEYFSETQRNKGNFPGRFSGRQFSNSRSEMNVSTLELGDSALYLCASSLVESGANVLTFGAGSRLTVL.

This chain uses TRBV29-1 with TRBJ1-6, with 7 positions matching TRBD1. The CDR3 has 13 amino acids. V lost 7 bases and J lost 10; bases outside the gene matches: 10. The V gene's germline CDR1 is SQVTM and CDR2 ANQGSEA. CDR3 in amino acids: CSARQGLGSPLHF. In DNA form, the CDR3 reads TGCAGCGCCAGACAGGGATTGGGGTCACCCCTCCACTTT.

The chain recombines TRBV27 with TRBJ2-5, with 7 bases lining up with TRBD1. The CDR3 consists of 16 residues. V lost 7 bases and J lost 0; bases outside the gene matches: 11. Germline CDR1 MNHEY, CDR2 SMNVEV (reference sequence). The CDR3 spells CASTYGRDSDQETQYF. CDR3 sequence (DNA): TGTGCCAGCACCTACGGCCGGGACAGTGACCAAGAGACCCAGTACTTC.

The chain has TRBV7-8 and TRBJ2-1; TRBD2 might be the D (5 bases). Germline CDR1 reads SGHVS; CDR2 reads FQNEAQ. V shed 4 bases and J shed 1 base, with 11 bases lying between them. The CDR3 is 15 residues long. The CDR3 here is CASSWAGGSYNEQFF. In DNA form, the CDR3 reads TGTGCCAGCAGCTGGGCCGGAGGATCCTACAATGAGCAGTTCTTC.

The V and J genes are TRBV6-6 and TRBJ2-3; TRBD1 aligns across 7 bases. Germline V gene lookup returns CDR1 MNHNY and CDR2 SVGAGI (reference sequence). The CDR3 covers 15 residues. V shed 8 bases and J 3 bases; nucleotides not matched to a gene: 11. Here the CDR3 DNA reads TGTGCCAGCTGCCCGACGGGACAGCTAACAGATACGCAGTATTTT. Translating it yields CASCPTGQLTDTQYF.

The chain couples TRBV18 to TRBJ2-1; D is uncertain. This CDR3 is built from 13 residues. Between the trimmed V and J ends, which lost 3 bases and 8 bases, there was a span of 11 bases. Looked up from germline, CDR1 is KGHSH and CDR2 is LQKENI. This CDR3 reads CASSPHAEDEQFF. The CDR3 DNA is TGTGCCAGCTCACCTCATGCCGAGGATGAGCAGTTCTTC.

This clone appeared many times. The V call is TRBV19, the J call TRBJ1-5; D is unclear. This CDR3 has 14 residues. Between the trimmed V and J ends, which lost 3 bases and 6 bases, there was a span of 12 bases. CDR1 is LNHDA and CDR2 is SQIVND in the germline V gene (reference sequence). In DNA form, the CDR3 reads TGTGCCAGTAGTATTAGGAGAGCAACTCAGCCCCAGCATTTT. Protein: CASSIRRATQPQHF.

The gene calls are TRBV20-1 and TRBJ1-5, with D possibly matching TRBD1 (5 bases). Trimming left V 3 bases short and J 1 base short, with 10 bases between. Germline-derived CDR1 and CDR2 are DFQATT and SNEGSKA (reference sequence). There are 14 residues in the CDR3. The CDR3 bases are TGCAGTGCTAGTTCGCAGGGAAGCAATCAGCCCCAGCATTTT. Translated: CSASSQGSNQPQHF.

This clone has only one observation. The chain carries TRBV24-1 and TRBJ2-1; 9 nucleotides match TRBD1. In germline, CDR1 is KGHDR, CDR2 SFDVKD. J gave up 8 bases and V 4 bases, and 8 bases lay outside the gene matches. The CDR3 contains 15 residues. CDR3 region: CATSEYTGGIYEQFF. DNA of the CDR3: TGTGCCACCAGTGAATATACAGGGGGCATTTATGAGCAGTTCTTC.

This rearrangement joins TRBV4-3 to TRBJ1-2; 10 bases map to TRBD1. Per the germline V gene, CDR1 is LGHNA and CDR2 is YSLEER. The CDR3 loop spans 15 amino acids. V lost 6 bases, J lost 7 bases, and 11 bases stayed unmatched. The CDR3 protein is CASRLSDRGITGYTF. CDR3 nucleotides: TGCGCCAGCAGGCTCTCGGACAGGGGGATAACTGGCTACACCTTC.

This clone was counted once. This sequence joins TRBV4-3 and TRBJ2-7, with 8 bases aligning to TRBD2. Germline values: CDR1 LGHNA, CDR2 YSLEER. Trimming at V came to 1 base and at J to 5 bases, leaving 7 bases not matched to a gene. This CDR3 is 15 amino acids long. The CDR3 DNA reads TGCGCCAGCAGCCAAGCGTACGGGGGGGTTCACGAGCAGTACTTC. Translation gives CASSQAYGGVHEQYF.

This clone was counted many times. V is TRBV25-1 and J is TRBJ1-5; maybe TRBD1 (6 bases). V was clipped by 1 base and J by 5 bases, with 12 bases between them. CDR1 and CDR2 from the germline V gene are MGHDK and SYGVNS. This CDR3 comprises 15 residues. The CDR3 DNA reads TGTGCCAGCAGTGAATCCCCGTCAGGGGATCAGCCCCAGCATTTT. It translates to CASSESPSGDQPQHF.

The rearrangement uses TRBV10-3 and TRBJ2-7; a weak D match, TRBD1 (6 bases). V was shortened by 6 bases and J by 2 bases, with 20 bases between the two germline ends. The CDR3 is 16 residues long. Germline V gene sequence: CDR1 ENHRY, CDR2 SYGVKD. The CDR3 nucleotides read TGTGCCATCAGGGATCCGGGACAACGAAGGGCCTACGAGCAGTACTTC. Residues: CAIRDPGQRRAYEQYF.

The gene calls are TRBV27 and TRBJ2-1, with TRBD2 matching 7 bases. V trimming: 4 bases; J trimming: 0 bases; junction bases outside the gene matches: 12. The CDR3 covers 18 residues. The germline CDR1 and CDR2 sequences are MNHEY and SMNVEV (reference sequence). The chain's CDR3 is CASSSRPTSARSYNEQFF. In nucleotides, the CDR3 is TGTGCCAGCAGTTCCCGCCCCACTAGCGCCCGCTCCTACAATGAGCAGTTCTTC.

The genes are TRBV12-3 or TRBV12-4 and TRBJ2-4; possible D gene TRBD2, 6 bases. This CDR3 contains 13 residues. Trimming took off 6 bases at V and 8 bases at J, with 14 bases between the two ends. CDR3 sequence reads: CASRPRDLYIQYF. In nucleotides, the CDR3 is TGTGCCAGCAGACCTAGGGACTTATACATTCAGTACTTC.

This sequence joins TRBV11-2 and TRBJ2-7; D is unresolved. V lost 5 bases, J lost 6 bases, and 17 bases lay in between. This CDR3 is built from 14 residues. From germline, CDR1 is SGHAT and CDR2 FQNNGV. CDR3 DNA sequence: TGTGCCAGCAGCCAAAACGCCATCTTCGGCGAGCAGTACTTC. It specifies CASSQNAIFGEQYF.

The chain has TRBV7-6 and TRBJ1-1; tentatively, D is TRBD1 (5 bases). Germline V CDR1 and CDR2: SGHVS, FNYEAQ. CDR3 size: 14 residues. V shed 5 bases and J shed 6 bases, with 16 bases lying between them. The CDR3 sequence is CASSGGEGRAEAFF. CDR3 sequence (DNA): TGTGCCAGCAGCGGGGGGGAAGGCCGGGCTGAAGCTTTCTTT.

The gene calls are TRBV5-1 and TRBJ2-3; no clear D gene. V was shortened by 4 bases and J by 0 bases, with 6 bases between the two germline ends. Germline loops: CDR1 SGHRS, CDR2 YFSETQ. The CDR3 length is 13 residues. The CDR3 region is CASSVTSTDTQYF. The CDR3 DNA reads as TGCGCCAGCAGCGTAACTAGCACAGATACGCAGTATTTT. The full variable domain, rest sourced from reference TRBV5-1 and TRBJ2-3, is KAGVTQTPRYLIKTRGQQVTLSCSPISGHRSVSWYQQTPGQGLQFLFEYFSETQRNKGNFPGRFSGRQFSNSRSEMNVSTLELGDSALYLCASSVTSTDTQYFGPGTRLTVL.